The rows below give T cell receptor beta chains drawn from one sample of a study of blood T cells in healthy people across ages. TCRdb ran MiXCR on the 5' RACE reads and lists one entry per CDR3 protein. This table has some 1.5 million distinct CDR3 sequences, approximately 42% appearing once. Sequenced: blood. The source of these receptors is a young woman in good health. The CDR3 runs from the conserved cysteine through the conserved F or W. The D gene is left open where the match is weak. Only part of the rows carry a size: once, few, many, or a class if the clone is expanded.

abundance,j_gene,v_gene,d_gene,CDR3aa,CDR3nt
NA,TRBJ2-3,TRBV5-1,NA,CASNKVDTDTQYF,TGCGCCAGCAATAAGGTAGACACAGATACGCAGTATTTT
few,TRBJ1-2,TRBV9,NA,CASSVRWQRNGYTF,TGTGCCAGCAGCGTACGTTGGCAACGCAATGGCTACACCTTC
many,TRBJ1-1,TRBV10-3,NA,CAIRNRADTEAFF,TGTGCCATCAGGAATAGGGCGGACACTGAAGCTTTCTTT
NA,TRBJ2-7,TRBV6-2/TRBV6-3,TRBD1,CASSYPFVTGGSYEQYF,TGTGCCAGCAGTTACCCATTCGTGACAGGGGGAAGCTACGAGCAGTACTTC
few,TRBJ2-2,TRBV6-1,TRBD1,CASRRGTGANTGELFF,TGTGCCAGCAGGAGGGGGACAGGGGCGAACACCGGGGAGCTGTTTTTT
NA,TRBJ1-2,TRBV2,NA,CASSEQGCGYTF,TGTGCCAGCAGTGAACAGGGGTGTGGCTACACCTTC
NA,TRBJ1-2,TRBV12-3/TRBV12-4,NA,CASRNWDNNYGYTF,TGTGCCAGCAGAAATTGGGACAACAACTATGGCTACACCTTC
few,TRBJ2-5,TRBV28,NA,CASSPRGKAGQETQYF,TGTGCCAGCAGTCCCAGGGGGAAAGCGGGACAAGAGACCCAGTACTTC
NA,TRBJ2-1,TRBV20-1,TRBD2,CSAGAGGPYNEQFF,TGCAGTGCAGGAGCGGGAGGGCCCTACAATGAGCAGTTCTTC
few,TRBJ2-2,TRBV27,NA,CASSTVLHTGELFF,TGTGCCAGCTCGACAGTTCTCCACACCGGGGAGCTGTTTTTT
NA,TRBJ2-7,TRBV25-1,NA,CASSESYSPGNEQYF,TGTGCCAGCAGTGAATCCTACTCCCCTGGGAATGAGCAGTACTTC
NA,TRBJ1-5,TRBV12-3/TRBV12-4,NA,CASSLRAANQPQHF,TGTGCCAGCAGTCTCCGGGCCGCCAATCAGCCCCAGCATTTT
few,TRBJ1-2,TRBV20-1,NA,CSARIRRPYGYTF,TGCAGTGCTAGAATTAGGCGTCCCTATGGCTACACCTTC
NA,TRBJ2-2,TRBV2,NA,CASTGRGDGELFF,TGTGCCAGCACGGGCAGGGGGGACGGGGAGCTGTTTTTT
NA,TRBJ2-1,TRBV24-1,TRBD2,CATSDSGLEEQFF,TGTGCCACCAGTGATTCGGGACTAGAGGAGCAGTTCTTC
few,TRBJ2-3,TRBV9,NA,CASSVPFTDTQYF,TGTGCCAGCAGCGTACCATTCACAGATACGCAGTATTTT
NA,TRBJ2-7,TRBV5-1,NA,CASAADRPVEQYF,TGCGCCAGCGCTGCGGACAGACCGGTCGAGCAGTACTTC
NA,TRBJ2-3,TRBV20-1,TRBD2,CSALSAGDSIGDTQYF,TGCAGTGCTCTTTCGGCGGGGGACTCTATCGGAGATACGCAGTATTTT
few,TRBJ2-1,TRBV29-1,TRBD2,CSVEPGTSEDNEQFF,TGCAGCGTCGAGCCCGGGACTAGCGAAGACAATGAGCAGTTCTTC
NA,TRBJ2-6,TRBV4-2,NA,CASSHIVLTF,TGTGCCAGCAGCCATATCGTCCTGACTTTC
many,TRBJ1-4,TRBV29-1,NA,CSVVDIGNEKLFF,TGCAGCGTTGTTGACATCGGAAATGAAAAACTGTTTTTT
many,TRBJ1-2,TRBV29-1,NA,CSVGARLNYGYTF,TGCAGCGTTGGGGCTAGACTGAACTATGGCTACACCTTC
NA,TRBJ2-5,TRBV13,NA,CASSNPRDYQETQYF,TGTGCCAGCAGCAACCCCCGGGACTACCAAGAGACCCAGTACTTC
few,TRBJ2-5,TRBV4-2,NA,CASSQGTGSGETQYF,TGTGCCAGCAGCCAAGGAACAGGGTCAGGGGAGACCCAGTACTTC
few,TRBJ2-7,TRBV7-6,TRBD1,CASSLSGTGDEQYF,TGTGCCAGCAGCTTATCCGGGACAGGCGACGAGCAGTACTTC
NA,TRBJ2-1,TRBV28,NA,CASSATVYNEQFF,TGTGCCAGCAGTGCGACAGTATACAATGAGCAGTTCTTC
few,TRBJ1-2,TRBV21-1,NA,CASSKALDRLNYGYTF,TGTGCCAGCAGCAAAGCGCTCGACAGACTTAACTATGGCTACACCTTC
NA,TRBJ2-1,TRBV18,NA,CASSPGGVDEQFF,TGTGCCAGCTCACCCGGAGGGGTCGATGAGCAGTTCTTC
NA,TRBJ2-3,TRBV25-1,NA,CASSNARTTDTQYF,TGTGCCAGCAGTAACGCTCGGACCACAGATACGCAGTATTTT
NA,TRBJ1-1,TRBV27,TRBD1,CASRQGARYTEAFF,TGTGCCAGCAGACAGGGGGCGCGGTACACTGAAGCTTTCTTT
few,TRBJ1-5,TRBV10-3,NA,CAISESEKGNQPQHF,TGTGCCATCAGTGAGTCAGAGAAGGGCAATCAGCCCCAGCATTTT
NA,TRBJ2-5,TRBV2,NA,CAGSERNWTQYF,TGTGCCGGCAGTGAGCGGAATTGGACCCAGTACTTC
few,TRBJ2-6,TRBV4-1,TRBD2,CASSQDPGLRANVLTF,TGCGCCAGCAGCCAAGATCCGGGACTAAGGGCCAACGTCCTGACTTTC
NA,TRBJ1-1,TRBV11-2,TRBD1,CASWMTGMNTEAFF,TGTGCCAGTTGGATGACAGGGATGAACACTGAAGCTTTCTTT
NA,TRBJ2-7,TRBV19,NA,CASSDGSLNYEQYF,TGTGCCAGTAGTGACGGGAGTCTAAACTACGAGCAGTACTTC
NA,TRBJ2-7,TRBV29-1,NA,CSVGMGPTSSYEQYF,TGCAGCGTGGGGATGGGCCCTACCAGCTCCTACGAGCAGTACTTC
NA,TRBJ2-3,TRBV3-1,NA,CASSQDRAPTDTQYF,TGTGCCAGCAGCCAAGATCGAGCTCCCACAGATACGCAGTATTTT
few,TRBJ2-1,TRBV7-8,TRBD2,CASSSRTSGRYPSYNEQFF,TGTGCCAGCAGCTCCAGGACTAGCGGGAGGTATCCTTCCTACAATGAGCAGTTCTTC
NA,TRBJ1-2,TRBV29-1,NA,CSVEGRYGYTF,TGCAGCGTTGAAGGACGCTATGGCTACACCTTC
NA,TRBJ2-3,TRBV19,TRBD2,CASSSSGSFDTQYF,TGTGCCAGTAGTTCCAGCGGGAGTTTTGATACGCAGTATTTT
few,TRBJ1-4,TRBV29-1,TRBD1,CSVARTGGRTNEKLFF,TGCAGCGTGGCCCGGACAGGGGGCCGAACTAATGAAAAACTGTTTTTT
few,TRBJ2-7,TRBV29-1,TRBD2,CSAEGGGSRYEQYF,TGCAGCGCTGAGGGAGGCGGGAGTAGGTACGAGCAGTACTTC
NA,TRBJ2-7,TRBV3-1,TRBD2,CASSQAALAGAFSYEQYF,TGTGCCAGCAGCCAAGCGGCGCTAGCGGGGGCCTTCTCCTACGAGCAGTACTTC
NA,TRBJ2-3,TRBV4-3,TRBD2,CASSLWRGVTDTQYF,TGCGCCAGCAGCCTTTGGCGGGGGGTCACAGATACGCAGTATTTT